This T cell receptor beta chain derives from a study of blood T cells in healthy people across ages. Worth noting for this clonotype: As yet, its antigen is unknown.

Using a J-beta primer mix together with a sample-barcoded 5' primer, a second PCR was run for roughly 6 to 12 cycles. TCRdb itself ran the 5' RACE reads through MiXCR, one entry per CDR3 protein. Of approximately 800,000 distinct CDR3 sequences in the sample, around half were seen once. Ten milliliters of peripheral blood were drawn from each donor into EDTA-treated tubes. Per germline, CDR1 DFQATT and CDR2 SNEGSKA (reference sequence). V was pared by 6 bases and J by 0 bases, with 15 bases between. CDR3 length: 15 amino acids. Study findings and constraints: Investigators treated diversity estimates from one million T cells as underestimates. Relative to aged donors, long-lived donors carried more naive CD4+ cells and displayed higher diversity.

The TCR comes from a man aged 80 or over in good health. The specimen sequenced was blood. The rearrangement joins TRBV20-1 to TRBJ2-1; D tentatively reads TRBD1 or TRBD2 (5 bases each). CDR3 sequence reads: CSAVSGGSSYNEQFF. The CDR3 DNA is TGCAGTGCGGTCTCTGGGGGAAGCTCCTACAATGAGCAGTTCTTC.